These T cell receptor beta chains were read from a single sample in a study of siplizumab effects on memory and regulatory T cells. Produced via immunoSEQ multiplex PCR; TCRdb's table is partial and in-frame only. The sample has 90,000 to 120,000 clones; about 93% are singletons. Material: Tregs sorted from blood. The source is a human donor in good health. Each CDR3 is given with its conserved first and last residue. Each record gives: clone size, D gene, J gene, V gene, CDR3 DNA, CDR3 protein. A D gene is named only where the DNA matches it firmly. Size is omitted from some rows. Given values are once, few, many or a class for expanded clones.

NA	NA	TRBJ2-1	TRBV27	TGTGCCAGCAGTACTAGTTCCCCCCAGGGTGAGCAGTTCTTC	CASSTSSPQGEQFF
NA	NA	TRBJ2-5	TRBV5-1	TGCGCCAGCAGCATAGGACAGCAAGAGACCCAGTACTTC	CASSIGQQETQYF
NA	NA	TRBJ2-5	TRBV4-1	TGCGCCAGCAGCAGTCGGAGGACAGCACAAGAGACCCAGTACTTC	CASSSRRTAQETQYF
NA	NA	TRBJ2-7	TRBV27	TGTGCCAGCAGTTTACAACAGCCGGCTACCTACGAGCAGTACTTC	CASSLQQPATYEQYF
NA	NA	TRBJ1-1	TRBV29-1	TGCAGCGTTGTGGTCGGGATGAACACTGAAGCTTTCTTT	CSVVVGMNTEAFF
NA	TRBD2	TRBJ2-7	TRBV2	TGTGCCAGCACCAACCCCCTAGCGGGGGCCTACGAGCAGTACTTC	CASTNPLAGAYEQYF
NA	TRBD1	TRBJ1-6	TRBV5-4	TGTGCCAGCAGCCCGGGACAGGGGGCGCAGAATTCACCCCTCCACTTT	CASSPGQGAQNSPLHF
NA	NA	TRBJ2-2	TRBV7-2	TGTGCCAGCAGCTCAGACGTGAACACCGGGGAGCTGTTTTTT	CASSSDVNTGELFF
few	NA	TRBJ1-2	TRBV5-4	TGTGCCAGCAGCGGACAGAACTATGGCTACACCTTC	CASSGQNYGYTF
NA	NA	TRBJ2-1	TRBV18	TGTGCCAGCTCACCAGGGACGACCGGGCGTGAGCAGTTCTTC	CASSPGTTGREQFF
NA	NA	TRBJ2-3	TRBV7-6	TGTGCCAGCAGCTTAGTTTCCGGGGCCGCAGATACGCAGTATTTT	CASSLVSGAADTQYF
NA	TRBD1	TRBJ2-5	TRBV2	TGTGCCAGCAGAATAGACAGGGGACAAGAGACCCAGTACTTC	CASRIDRGQETQYF
NA	NA	TRBJ2-7	TRBV5-6	TGTGCCAGCAGCTTGGCGCGCCGGCAACCTCTCCACGAGCAGTACTTC	CASSLARRQPLHEQYF
NA	NA	TRBJ2-3	TRBV2	TGTGCCAGCAGTAGGCAGGCAGATACGCAGTATTTT	CASSRQADTQYF
NA	TRBD2	TRBJ2-3	TRBV27	TGTGCCAGCAGTTTAAGTGCTAGCGGGGGGGCCGGTCATACGCAGTATTTT	CASSLSASGGAGHTQYF
NA	TRBD1	TRBJ2-2	TRBV9	TGTGCCAGCAGCGTGGCTGCAGGGGGCACCGGGGAGCTGTTTTTT	CASSVAAGGTGELFF
NA	NA	TRBJ1-2	TRBV5-1	TGCGCCAGCAGCTTGAGGGGCAGGGGTAATGGCTACACCTTC	CASSLRGRGNGYTF
NA	TRBD2	TRBJ2-3	TRBV7-9	TGTGCCAGCAGCCGGGCGGGAGTAACAGATACGCAGTATTTT	CASSRAGVTDTQYF
NA	NA	TRBJ1-1	TRBV6-1	TGTGCCAGCAGTGAAGAGCACACTGAAGCTTTCTTT	CASSEEHTEAFF
NA	NA	TRBJ1-5	TRBV6-6	TGTGCCAGCTCCCGGCAGGGGCACGATCAGCCCCAGCATTTT	CASSRQGHDQPQHF
once	NA	TRBJ1-2	TRBV9	TGTGCCAGCAGCCTCCCGGGACGGGACTATGGCTACACCTTC	CASSLPGRDYGYTF
NA	TRBD1	TRBJ2-5	TRBV29-1	TGCAGCGTCGATACCGGGACAGGCCAAGAGACCCAGTACTTC	CSVDTGTGQETQYF
NA	NA	TRBJ2-6	TRBV19	TGTGCCAGCGCCACTGATAGCTCTGGGGCCAACGTCCTGACTTTC	CASATDSSGANVLTF
few	TRBD1	TRBJ1-2	TRBV2	TGTGCCAGCAGTGCAGGGGGGAATGGCTACACCTTC	CASSAGGNGYTF
NA	NA	TRBJ2-6	TRBV4-1	TGCGCCAGCAGCCAAGTGGGGTCTGGGGCCAACGTCCTGACTTTC	CASSQVGSGANVLTF
NA	TRBD1	TRBJ2-7	TRBV6-6	TGTGCCAGCAGTAAACAGGGGTCTAAAAACGAGCAGTACTTC	CASSKQGSKNEQYF
NA	NA	TRBJ2-5	TRBV19	TGTGCCAGTAGTATACGAGAGAGTTGGGAGACCCAGTACTTC	CASSIRESWETQYF
NA	NA	TRBJ2-7	TRBV11-3	TGTGCCAGCAGCCGTCGACAGTCAACCTACGAGCAGTACTTC	CASSRRQSTYEQYF
NA	TRBD2	TRBJ2-6	TRBV12-5	TGTGCTAGTGGTTTGACAGCGGGGGTTCCTGGGGCCAACGTCCTGACTTTC	CASGLTAGVPGANVLTF
NA	NA	TRBJ2-3	TRBV4-1	TGCGCCAGCAGCCAAGAGGGGCGGGGCCTAGGGTGGGATACGCAGTATTTT	CASSQEGRGLGWDTQYF
NA	NA	TRBJ1-5	TRBV5-5	TGTGCCAGCAGCCCTCAGAGTGATCAGCCCCAGCATTTT	CASSPQSDQPQHF
NA	NA	TRBJ2-5	TRBV6-5	TGTGCCAGCAGTTACTCTCGAGCGGCGGCCCAGTACTTC	CASSYSRAAAQYF
NA	TRBD1	TRBJ2-7	TRBV27	TGTGCCAGCAGTTCCGGGACAGTCTACGAGCAGTACTTC	CASSSGTVYEQYF
NA	NA	TRBJ1-5	TRBV19	TGTGCCAGTAGTATTGCGGGGTCGGATCAGCCCCAGCATTTT	CASSIAGSDQPQHF
NA	TRBD1	TRBJ1-1	TRBV18	TGTGCCAGCTCACCGACAGGGGGCGAGACTGAAGCTTTCTTT	CASSPTGGETEAFF
NA	NA	TRBJ1-1	TRBV9	TGTGCCAGCAGCCTCCACCCCTCGGTGAACACTGAAGCTTTCTTT	CASSLHPSVNTEAFF
NA	NA	TRBJ1-3	TRBV5-6	TGTGCCAGCAGCTTGGGACCTACAGGGAACTCTGGAAACACCATATATTTT	CASSLGPTGNSGNTIYF
NA	NA	TRBJ2-2	TRBV18	TGTGCCAGCTCACCAGGGGTGAACACCGGGGAGCTGTTTTTT	CASSPGVNTGELFF
few	NA	TRBJ2-5	TRBV6-5	TGTGCCAGCAGTTATAATGGATGGGGGCAAGAGACCCAGTACTTC	CASSYNGWGQETQYF
NA	TRBD1	TRBJ1-2	TRBV2	TGTGCCAGCAGACCGGGACAGGGTACCGGCTACACCTTC	CASRPGQGTGYTF
NA	TRBD1	TRBJ2-3	TRBV19	TGTGCCAGTGGACAGGGGGTAAGCACAGATACGCAGTATTTT	CASGQGVSTDTQYF
NA	NA	TRBJ1-4	TRBV2	TGTGCCAGCAGTGGCGGGCAGCAAAAACTGTTTTTT	CASSGGQQKLFF
NA	NA	TRBJ2-5	TRBV2	TGTGCCAGTCTGGCGGAGGAGACCCAGTACTTC	CASLAEETQYF
NA	TRBD1	TRBJ1-2	TRBV5-4	TGTGCCAGCAGTCTCTCGGACAGGGATGGCGATGGCTACACCTTC	CASSLSDRDGDGYTF
NA	NA	TRBJ1-2	TRBV6-5	TGTGCCAGCAGTTACTCCCAAAGGAGCTACACCTTC	CASSYSQRSYTF
NA	TRBD1	TRBJ2-7	TRBV12-5	TGTGCTAGTGGTTTGGTAAGGGGACAGGGGGTGAACGAGCAGTACTTC	CASGLVRGQGVNEQYF
NA	TRBD1	TRBJ1-1	TRBV9	TGTGCCAGCAGCCCAGCATACAGGGGAACTGAAGCTTTCTTT	CASSPAYRGTEAFF
few	NA	TRBJ1-1	TRBV18	TGTGCCAGCTCACCGGGACGGGGGAACACTGAAGCTTTCTTT	CASSPGRGNTEAFF
NA	NA	TRBJ1-1	TRBV7-9	TGTGCCAGCAGCTTTCCTCAGGGCACTGAAGCTTTCTTT	CASSFPQGTEAFF
NA	NA	TRBJ2-6	TRBV27	TGTGCCAGCAGTTTAGGGTCCCGATCTGGGGCCAACGTCCTGACTTTC	CASSLGSRSGANVLTF
NA	TRBD1	TRBJ2-1	TRBV18	TGTGCCAGCTCACCACCGACCGGGACAGAAAGAGGAAGGAGCTCCTACAATGAGCAGTTCTTC	CASSPPTGTERGRSSYNEQFF
NA	NA	TRBJ1-5	TRBV7-2	TGTGCCAGCAGCTTAGTTGTCTCTAATCAGCCCCAGCATTTT	CASSLVVSNQPQHF
NA	NA	TRBJ2-7	TRBV27	TGTGCCAGCAGTTTAGGGGGCAGGTCTCCCTCCTACGAGCAGTACTTC	CASSLGGRSPSYEQYF
NA	NA	TRBJ2-1	TRBV19	TGTGCCAGTAGTTTTGGAAGCTCCTACAATGAGCAGTTCTTC	CASSFGSSYNEQFF
NA	TRBD2	TRBJ2-3	TRBV7-2	TGTGCCAGCAGCCCGCACCGCGGGAGGATGCAGTATTTT	CASSPHRGRMQYF
NA	NA	TRBJ1-1	TRBV9	TGTGCCAGCAGCGTAACCGGGGGCTATGGTGAAGCTTTCTTT	CASSVTGGYGEAFF
NA	TRBD2	TRBJ2-7	TRBV9	TGTGCCAGCAGCGTAGAGGGACTAGTCACCGAGCAGTACTTC	CASSVEGLVTEQYF
NA	TRBD1	TRBJ2-2	TRBV5-1	TGCGCCAGCAGCTTGGGGGGACAGGCCACCCGGGAGCTGTTTTTT	CASSLGGQATRELFF
NA	NA	TRBJ1-1	TRBV6-1	TGTGCCAGCAGTTTACTCAGGGACGGTACTGAAGCTTTCTTT	CASSLLRDGTEAFF